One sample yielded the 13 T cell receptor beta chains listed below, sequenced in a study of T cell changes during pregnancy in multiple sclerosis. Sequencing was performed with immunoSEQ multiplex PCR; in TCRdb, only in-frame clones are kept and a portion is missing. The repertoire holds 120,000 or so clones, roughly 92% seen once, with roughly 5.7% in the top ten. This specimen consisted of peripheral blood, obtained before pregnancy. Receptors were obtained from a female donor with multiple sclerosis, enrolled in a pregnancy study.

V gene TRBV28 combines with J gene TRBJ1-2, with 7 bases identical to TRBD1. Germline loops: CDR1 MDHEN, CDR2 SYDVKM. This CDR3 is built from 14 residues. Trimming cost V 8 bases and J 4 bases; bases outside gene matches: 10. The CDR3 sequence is CASVRLQGGYGYTF. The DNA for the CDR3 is TGTGCCAGCGTTCGGCTTCAGGGGGGCTATGGCTACACCTTC.

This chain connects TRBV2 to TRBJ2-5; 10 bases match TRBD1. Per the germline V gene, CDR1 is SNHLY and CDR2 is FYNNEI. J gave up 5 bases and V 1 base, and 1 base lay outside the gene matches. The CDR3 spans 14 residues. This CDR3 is CASSEGTGGETQYF. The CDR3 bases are TGTGCCAGCAGTGAAGGGACAGGGGGGGAGACCCAGTACTTC.

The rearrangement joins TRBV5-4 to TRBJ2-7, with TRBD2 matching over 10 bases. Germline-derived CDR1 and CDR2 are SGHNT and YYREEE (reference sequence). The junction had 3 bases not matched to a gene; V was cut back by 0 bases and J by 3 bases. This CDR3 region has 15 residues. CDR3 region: CASSLGLAGVYEQYF. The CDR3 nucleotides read TGTGCCAGCAGCTTGGGGCTAGCGGGGGTCTACGAGCAGTACTTC.

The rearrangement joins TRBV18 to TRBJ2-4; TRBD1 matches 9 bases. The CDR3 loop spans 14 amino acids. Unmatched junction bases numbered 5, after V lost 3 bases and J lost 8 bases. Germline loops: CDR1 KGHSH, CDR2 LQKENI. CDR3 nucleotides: TGTGCCAGCTCACCGACAGGGGGAGAGGACATTCAGTACTTC. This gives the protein CASSPTGGEDIQYF.

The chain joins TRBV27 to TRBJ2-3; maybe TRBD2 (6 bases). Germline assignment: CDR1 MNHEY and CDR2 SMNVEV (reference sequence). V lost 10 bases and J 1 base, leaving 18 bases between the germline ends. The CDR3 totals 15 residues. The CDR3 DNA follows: TGTGCCACCATCGGAGGGGTTGATGGCACAGATACGCAGTATTTT. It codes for CATIGGVDGTDTQYF.

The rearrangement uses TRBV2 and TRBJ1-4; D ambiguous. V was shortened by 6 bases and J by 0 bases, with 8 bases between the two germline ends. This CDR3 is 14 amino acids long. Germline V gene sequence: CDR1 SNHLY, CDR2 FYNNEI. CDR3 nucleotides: TGTGCCAGCAGACGGGAATCAACTAATGAAAAACTGTTTTTT. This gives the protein CASRRESTNEKLFF.

CDR3 coding DNA: TGTGCCAGCAGCTTCGACAGGGGGCTTAGCTATGGCTACACCTTC. Its translation: CASSFDRGLSYGYTF. V gene TRBV5-4 combines with J gene TRBJ1-2; 10 nucleotides match TRBD1. CDR3 length: 15 residues. V shed 2 bases, J shed 4 bases, and the junction held 5 bases outside the gene matches. From germline, CDR1 is SGHNT and CDR2 YYREEE (reference sequence).

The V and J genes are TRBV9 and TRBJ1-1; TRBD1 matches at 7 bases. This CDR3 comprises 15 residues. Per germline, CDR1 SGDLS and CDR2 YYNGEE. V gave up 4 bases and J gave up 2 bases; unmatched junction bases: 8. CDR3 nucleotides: TGTGCCAGCAGCCCATGGGACAGATTTAACACTGAAGCTTTCTTT. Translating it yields CASSPWDRFNTEAFF.

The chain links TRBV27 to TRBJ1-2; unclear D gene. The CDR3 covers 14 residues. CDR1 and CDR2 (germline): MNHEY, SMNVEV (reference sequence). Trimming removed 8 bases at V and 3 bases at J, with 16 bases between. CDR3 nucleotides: TGTGCCAGCGCCAACCCAGCGGCCGACTATGGCTACACCTTC. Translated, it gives CASANPAADYGYTF.

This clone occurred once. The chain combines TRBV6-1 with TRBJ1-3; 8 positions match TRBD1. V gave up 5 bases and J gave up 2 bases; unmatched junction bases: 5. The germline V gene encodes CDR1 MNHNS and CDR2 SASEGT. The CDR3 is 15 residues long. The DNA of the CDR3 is TGTGCCAGCAGTATACTACAGGGGGCTGGAAACACCATATATTTT. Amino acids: CASSILQGAGNTIYF.

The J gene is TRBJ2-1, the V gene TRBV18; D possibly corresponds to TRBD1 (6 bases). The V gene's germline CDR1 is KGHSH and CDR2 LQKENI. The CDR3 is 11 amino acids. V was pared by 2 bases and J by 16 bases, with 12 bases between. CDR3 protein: CASSPTGPPFF. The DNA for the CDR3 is TGTGCCAGCTCACCAACAGGGCCCCCTTTCTTC.

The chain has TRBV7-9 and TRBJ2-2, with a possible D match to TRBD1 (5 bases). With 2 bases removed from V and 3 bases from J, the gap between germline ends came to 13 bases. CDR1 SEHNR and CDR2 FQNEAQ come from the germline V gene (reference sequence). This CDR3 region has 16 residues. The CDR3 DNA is TGTGCCAGCAGCTTACACCAGGGTACGGACACCGGGGAGCTGTTTTTT. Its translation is CASSLHQGTDTGELFF.

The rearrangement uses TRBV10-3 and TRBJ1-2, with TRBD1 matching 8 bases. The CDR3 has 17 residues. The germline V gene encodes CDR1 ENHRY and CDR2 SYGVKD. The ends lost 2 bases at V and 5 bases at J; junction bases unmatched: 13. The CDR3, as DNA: TGTGCCATCAGTGAGGCTCTTTTTGGACAGGGAGAGTATGGCTACACCTTC. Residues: CAISEALFGQGEYGYTF.